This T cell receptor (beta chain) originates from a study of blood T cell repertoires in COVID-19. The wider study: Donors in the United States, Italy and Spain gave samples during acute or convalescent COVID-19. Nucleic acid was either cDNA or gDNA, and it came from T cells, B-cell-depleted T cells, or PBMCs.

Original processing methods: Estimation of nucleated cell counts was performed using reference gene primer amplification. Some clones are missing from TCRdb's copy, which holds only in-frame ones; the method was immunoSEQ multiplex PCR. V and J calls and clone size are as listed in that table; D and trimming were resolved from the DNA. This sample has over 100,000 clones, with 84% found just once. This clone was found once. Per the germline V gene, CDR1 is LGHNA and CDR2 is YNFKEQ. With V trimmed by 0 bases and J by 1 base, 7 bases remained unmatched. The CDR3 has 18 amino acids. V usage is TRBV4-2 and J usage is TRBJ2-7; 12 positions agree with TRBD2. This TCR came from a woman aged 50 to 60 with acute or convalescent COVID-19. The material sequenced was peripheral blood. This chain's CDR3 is CASSQDLAGGPRSYEQYF. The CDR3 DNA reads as TGTGCCAGCAGCCAAGATCTAGCGGGGGGGCCCAGGTCCTACGAGCAGTACTTC.